The 10 T cell receptor beta chains listed next were all sequenced from one sample in a study of yellow fever vaccine responses in identical twins. One entry per CDR3 protein results from TCRdb running MiXCR on the RT-PCR reads. The table includes around 13,000 distinct CDR3 sequences, about four fifths detected once. The material was T cells from blood (PBMCs), unsorted or a sorted subset (not recorded which), obtained before or after yellow fever vaccination (not recorded which). Every receptor here comes from a woman aged 18-29 years who received the yellow fever vaccine.

This clonotype is a singleton in its sample. The J gene is TRBJ2-7, the V gene TRBV12-3 or TRBV12-4; D is possibly TRBD1 (6 bases). Trimming pared 6 bases from V and 2 bases from J, leaving 11 bases between. CDR3 length: 13 amino acids. The CDR3 sequence: CASRIQGTYEQYF. Here the CDR3 DNA reads TGTGCCAGCAGAATACAGGGTACCTACGAGCAGTACTTC.

The genes are TRBV7-9 and TRBJ2-5; unclear D gene. Germline V gene lookup returns CDR1 SEHNR and CDR2 FQNEAQ (reference sequence). The V gene lost 3 bases and the J gene lost 5 bases, with 13 bases spanning the gap. This CDR3 region has 14 residues. The chain's CDR3 is CASSFRGVGETQYF. The CDR3 coding sequence is TGTGCCAGCAGCTTTCGTGGGGTGGGTGAGACCCAGTACTTC.

For the CDR3, the DNA is TGTGCCAGCAGCCGGACCGGTTCCAATCAGCCCCAGCATTTT. It yields the protein CASSRTGSNQPQHF. The chain carries TRBV5-5 and TRBJ1-5; D uncertain. V was shortened by 4 bases and J by 3 bases, with 11 bases between the two germline ends. The CDR3 consists of 14 residues. The germline CDR1 and CDR2 sequences are SGHKS and YYEKEE (reference sequence).

The chain joins TRBV20-1 to TRBJ1-1, with D hard to call. CDR3 length: 13 amino acids. The germline V gene has CDR1 DFQATT and CDR2 SNEGSKA (reference sequence). V was clipped by 0 bases and J by 4 bases, with 9 bases between them. For the CDR3, the DNA is TGCAGTGCTAGAGATGGCCGATCCACTGAAGCTTTCTTT. Translating it yields CSARDGRSTEAFF.

The V call is TRBV10-3, the J call TRBJ1-1; no definite D call. The V and J ends lost 3 bases and 2 bases respectively, with 10 bases between them. The CDR3 covers 14 residues. The germline V gene encodes CDR1 ENHRY and CDR2 SYGVKD. CDR3 sequence reads: CAISERTENTEAFF. In nucleotides, the CDR3 is TGTGCCATCAGTGAAAGGACGGAAAACACTGAAGCTTTCTTT.

V usage is TRBV28 and J usage is TRBJ2-7; D possibly corresponds to TRBD1 (5 bases). The CDR3 sequence is 13 residues long. Germline V gene sequence: CDR1 MDHEN, CDR2 SYDVKM. V gave up 5 bases and J gave up 12 bases, with 20 bases separating them. CDR3 bases: TGTGCCAGCAGTCCACCCTCGGGCCTAAGGGGGTACTTC. It is translated as CASSPPSGLRGYF.

This chain joins TRBV3-1 and TRBJ2-1; 10 bases agree with TRBD2. V shed 2 bases and J 10 bases; nucleotides not matched to a gene: 23. CDR1 LGHDT and CDR2 YNNKEL come from the germline V gene (reference sequence). The CDR3 sequence is 20 residues long. Here the CDR3 reads CASSQIPTGIGLAGDGEQFF. As DNA, the CDR3 is TGTGCCAGCAGCCAAATTCCGACAGGGATAGGGCTAGCGGGAGACGGGGAGCAGTTCTTC.

V gene TRBV4-1 combines with J gene TRBJ1-3; D is ambiguous. Per the germline V gene, CDR1 is MGHRA and CDR2 is YSYEKL. The CDR3 is 16 residues long. The V and J ends lost 2 bases and 0 bases respectively, with 11 bases between them. CDR3 residues: CASSQPTYDSGNTIYF. In DNA form, the CDR3 reads TGCGCCAGCAGCCAACCAACGTACGACTCTGGAAACACCATATATTTT.

The CDR3 DNA reads TGTGCCAGCAGCAGGGGAGCCAATCAGCCCCAGCATTTT. It encodes CASSRGANQPQHF. J is TRBJ1-5 and V is TRBV6-1; the D gene is possibly TRBD1 (6 bases). V lost 6 bases and J lost 3, with 9 bases in between. The CDR3 has 13 amino acids. Germline V gene data show CDR1 as MNHNS and CDR2 as SASEGT.

The J gene is TRBJ2-1, the V gene TRBV5-1; D not certain. Germline-derived CDR1 and CDR2 are SGHRS and YFSETQ. The CDR3 is made up of 11 amino acids. V was pared by 7 bases and J by 8 bases, with 10 bases between. CDR3 DNA sequence: TGCGCCAGCTCCTCGGCGCATGAGCAGTTCTTC. Its translation is CASSSAHEQFF. The entire variable domain, with the rest obtained from reference TRBV5-1 and TRBJ2-1, is as follows: KAGVTQTPRYLIKTRGQQVTLSCSPISGHRSVSWYQQTPGQGLQFLFEYFSETQRNKGNFPGRFSGRQFSNSRSEMNVSTLELGDSALYLCASSSAHEQFFGPGTRLTVL.